The clone carrying this T cell receptor (beta chain) has ten or more counts. This sample stems from a study of early T cells in non-severe SARS-CoV-2 infection. Germline V gene data show CDR1 as LNHDA and CDR2 as SQIVND (reference sequence). Trimming took off 3 bases at V and 4 bases at J, with 15 bases between the two ends. This CDR3 is 15 amino acids long. TCRdb fed the 5' RACE reads into MiXCR, producing one record per CDR3 protein. The table shows tens of thousands of distinct CDR3 sequences, with approximately 6.2% occurring only once. The chain combines TRBV19 with TRBJ1-2; no firm D call. Sequencing used whole blood. This receptor was identified in an adult who was a healthcare worker with PCR-confirmed SARS-CoV-2 infection or an uninfected control (not recorded which). DNA of the CDR3: TGTGCCAGTAGTATCTCCGGGTCCGTCGCCTATGGCTACACCTTC. It translates to CASSISGSVAYGYTF.